The 26 T cell receptor beta chains in this list originate from one sample, sequenced in a study of prognosis after radiotherapy for stage I lung cancer. CDR3 of TCR beta was amplified from genomic DNA via a two-round multiplex PCR. Every TRBV and TRBJ gene had its own specific primer in first-round PCR. One entry per CDR3 protein, called by TCRdb with MiXCR from the multiplex PCR reads. Among about 25,000 distinct CDR3 sequences, under 40% were seen once, and the ten largest hold 62%. Sequencing was performed on PBMCs, taken before or after stereotactic body radiation therapy (not recorded which). These receptors all stem from a donor over 45 with non-small cell lung cancer.

Of note for this clonotype: This may come from a read error, since a much larger clone is one base off. The genes are TRBV5-5 and TRBJ2-7; D perhaps matches TRBD2 (5 bases). The CDR3 extends over 13 amino acids. Between the trimmed V and J ends, which lost 7 bases and 1 base, there was a span of 12 bases. Germline CDR1 reads SGHKS; CDR2 reads YYEKEE (reference sequence). The CDR3 coding sequence is TGTGCCAGCGGCAGAGGGATGTCCTACGAGCAGTACTTC. Its protein is CASGRGMSYEQYF.

The rearrangement links TRBV20-1 to TRBJ2-2; D unclear. CDR1 is DFQATT, CDR2 SNEGSKA, per germline (reference sequence). V was clipped by 4 bases and J by 3 bases, with 15 bases between them. The CDR3 consists of 15 residues. The CDR3 DNA sequence: TGCAGTGCTATACCGGTCTGCAGAGACACCGGGGAGCTGTTTTTT. It encodes CSAIPVCRDTGELFF.

Concerning this clonotype itself: Since a far larger clone is one base different, this is likely a read error. This rearrangement joins TRBV12-3 or TRBV12-4 to TRBJ2-3; D is perhaps TRBD2 (5 bases). The CDR3 sequence is 17 residues long. V lost 5 bases to trimming and J lost 6 bases, with 24 bases between them. This CDR3 is CASSEWMGVRAGDTQYF. The CDR3, as DNA: TGTGCCAGCAGTGAGTGGATGGGCGTGAGGGCCGGGGATACGCAGTATTTT.

The chain employs TRBV11-2 and TRBJ1-4; D not certain. This CDR3 has 15 residues. CDR1 and CDR2 from the germline V gene are SGHAT and FQNNGV. V was cut by 4 bases and J by 4 bases, with 13 bases left in between. The CDR3 here is CASSSGSSVNEKLFF. The DNA for the CDR3 is TGTGCCAGCAGCTCCGGCAGCTCCGTTAATGAAAAACTGTTTTTT.

This clonotype was found many times. This rearrangement joins TRBV13 to TRBJ2-5; D gene ambiguous. Germline CDR1 and CDR2: PRHDT and FYEKMQ (reference sequence). The V gene lost 4 bases and the J gene lost 2 bases, with 5 bases spanning the gap. The CDR3 runs 12 residues. Written as DNA, the CDR3 is TGTGCCAGCAGCTCTGTACAAGAGACCCAGTACTTC. Amino acids: CASSSVQETQYF.

This clonotype was detected many times. The rearrangement uses TRBV27 and TRBJ1-2; D is unclear. The CDR3 runs 14 residues. Germline CDR1 reads MNHEY; CDR2 reads SMNVEV (reference sequence). Deletions cut 5 bases from V and 1 base from J, with 11 bases between. The CDR3 DNA is TGTGCCAGCAGTCCACTGGGCAGTAACTATGGCTACACCTTC. This encodes CASSPLGSNYGYTF.

In its sample, this clonotype was seen many times. The chain links TRBV2 to TRBJ2-1; the match to TRBD1 covers 8 bases. The germline V gene encodes CDR1 SNHLY and CDR2 FYNNEI. V was clipped by 8 bases and J by 8 bases; unmatched bases: 5. This CDR3 comprises 12 residues. The CDR3 spells CASRDRGDEQFF. CDR3 nucleotides: TGTGCCAGCCGAGACAGGGGTGATGAGCAGTTCTTC.

The sample holds many counts of this clonotype. The gene calls are TRBV7-9 and TRBJ1-2; D is uncertain. Germline V gene data show CDR1 as SEHNR and CDR2 as FQNEAQ (reference sequence). The CDR3 covers 15 residues. The germline V and J ends were trimmed by 2 bases and 3 bases, with 13 bases remaining between them. CDR3 loop: CASSLRREWDYGYTF. CDR3 sequence (DNA): TGTGCCAGCAGCTTACGGCGGGAATGGGACTATGGCTACACCTTC.

This clonotype was seen at least ten times. V gene TRBV29-1 combines with J gene TRBJ2-3; perhaps TRBD2 as D (6 bases). Trimming removed 4 bases from V and 0 bases from J, with 11 bases in between. The CDR3 is made up of 14 amino acids. Germline CDR1 is SQVTM and CDR2 is ANQGSEA. The CDR3, as DNA: TGCAGCGTTGGGCGGGGAACTAGCACAGATACGCAGTATTTT. It yields the protein CSVGRGTSTDTQYF.

This clonotype was counted at least ten times. The chain recombines TRBV20-1 with TRBJ2-2, with 9 bases matching TRBD1. The V gene end was trimmed by 6 bases and the J gene end by 6 bases; junction bases not matched to a gene: 8. CDR1 DFQATT and CDR2 SNEGSKA come from the germline V gene (reference sequence). The CDR3 sequence is 14 residues long. The CDR3 reads CSAIEGTGSGELFF. The DNA for the CDR3 is TGCAGTGCCATAGAAGGGACAGGGTCCGGGGAGCTGTTTTTT.

At least ten counts were recorded for this clonotype. This may arise from a read error, as a much more abundant clone is one base away. The gene calls are TRBV2 and TRBJ2-7, with D tentatively TRBD1 or TRBD2 (5 bases each). This CDR3 contains 15 residues. The V and J ends lost 7 bases and 4 bases respectively, with 20 bases between them. CDR1 SNHLY and CDR2 FYNNEI come from the germline V gene. CDR3 loop: CASNLVRDGEYEQYF. The DNA of the CDR3 is TGTGCCAGCAACTTAGTAAGGGACGGAGAGTACGAGCAGTACTTC.

This clonotype showed up just a few times. This could be a read error, since a much larger clone is one nucleotide away. DNA of the CDR3: TGTGCGCCGCGTTACAGAGAGAACACTGAAGCTTTCTTT. Residues: CAPRYRENTEAFF. The rearrangement uses TRBV7-3 and TRBJ1-1; D is unclear. The germline V gene encodes CDR1 SGHTA and CDR2 FQGTGA. The CDR3 is 13 residues long.

This clonotype was picked up many times. The V call is TRBV5-1, the J call TRBJ2-2; TRBD2 aligns across 9 bases. This CDR3 has 16 residues. Losses at the gene ends were 6 bases for V and 6 bases for J; bases not matched to a gene: 12. Per the germline V gene, CDR1 is SGHRS and CDR2 is YFSETQ. The CDR3 reads CASMSWREGLAGELFF. The CDR3 DNA reads as TGCGCCAGCATGTCATGGCGGGAGGGCCTGGCCGGGGAGCTGTTTTTT.

The rearrangement joins TRBV28 to TRBJ1-6; D might be TRBD1 (5 bases). This CDR3 has 12 residues. The V end was cut by 8 bases, the J end by 10 bases, with 12 bases between. Germline CDR1 reads MDHEN; CDR2 reads SYDVKM. The CDR3 coding sequence is TGTGCCAGCGGGGGGGGAGGCTCACCCCTCCACTTT. Its translation is CASGGGGSPLHF.

Many counts were recorded for this clonotype. This rearrangement joins TRBV6-1 to TRBJ2-2; 7 bases are shared with TRBD1. Germline trimming cut 7 bases from V and 1 base from J; bases unmatched to any gene: 3. The CDR3 spans 14 residues. In germline, CDR1 is MNHNS, CDR2 SASEGT. Written as DNA, the CDR3 is TGTGCCAGCAACGCAGGGGGGAACACCGGGGAGCTGTTTTTT. Translated: CASNAGGNTGELFF.

A remark on this clonotype: A much larger clone is a single base away; this may be a read error. The V gene is TRBV18, the J gene TRBJ2-2; 7 bases agree with TRBD2. The CDR3 consists of 16 residues. Germline V gene sequence: CDR1 KGHSH, CDR2 LQKENI. In DNA, the CDR3 is TGTGCCAGCTCACCGTCTGCGGGAGAGAACACCGGGGAGCCGTTTTTT. Amino acids: CASSPSAGENTGEPFF.

V usage is TRBV24-1 and J usage is TRBJ2-1; TRBD1 aligns across 8 bases. The CDR3 is 14 residues long. The germline V gene encodes CDR1 KGHDR and CDR2 SFDVKD. With V trimmed by 4 bases and J by 9 bases, 7 bases remained unmatched. DNA of the CDR3: TGTGCCACCAGTGAGCAGGGGGCAAGGATTGAGCAGTTCTTC. Protein product: CATSEQGARIEQFF.

On this clonotype itself: The likely explanation is a read error, given a far larger clone one base away. J is TRBJ2-7 and V is TRBV24-1; D perhaps matches TRBD2 (6 bases). The germline V gene has CDR1 KGHDR and CDR2 SFDVKD. This CDR3 has 13 residues. Trimming pared 4 bases from V and 7 bases from J, leaving 13 bases between. The CDR3 here is CATSEGGRNEQYF. CDR3 nucleotides: TGTGCCACCAGTGAGGGGGGACGTAATGAGCAGTACTTC.

Many counts were recorded for this clonotype. The V and J genes are TRBV18 and TRBJ1-1, with a possible D match to TRBD1 (6 bases). Germline-derived CDR1 and CDR2 are KGHSH and LQKENI. The ends were cut back, 6 bases at V and 4 bases at J, with 15 bases in the middle. This CDR3 contains 14 residues. The CDR3 sequence: CASSGFKGGTEAFF. The CDR3 bases are TGTGCCAGCTCGGGATTCAAGGGGGGCACTGAAGCTTTCTTT.

Points on this clonotype: A much larger clonotype is one base distant, so this may be a read error. The chain employs TRBV9 and TRBJ2-3; 7 nucleotides match TRBD2. Germline V gene sequence: CDR1 SGDLS, CDR2 YYNGEE. The CDR3 is 17 amino acids. V lost 3 bases, J lost 4 bases, and 14 bases stayed unmatched. The CDR3 DNA is TGTGCCAGCAGCGGGAGCACTAGCGAGTGGGGAGCAGATACGCAGTATTTT. Protein: CASSGSTSEWGADTQYF.

Ten or more counts support this clonotype. This chain joins TRBV30 and TRBJ1-6, with a weak D call TRBD1 (6 bases). V was clipped by 3 bases and J by 11 bases, with 14 bases between them. The CDR3 loop spans 13 amino acids. CDR1 is GTSNPN and CDR2 is SVGIG in the germline V gene (reference sequence). CDR3 nucleotides: TGTGCCTGGAGGGACAGCGTTTTGGCACCCCTCCACTTT. This codes for CAWRDSVLAPLHF.

The V call is TRBV5-1, the J call TRBJ2-2; D unclear. The length of the CDR3 is 14 residues. Germline V gene lookup returns CDR1 SGHRS and CDR2 YFSETQ. V was trimmed by 2 bases and J by 8 bases, leaving 13 bases between them. The CDR3 DNA reads TGCGCCAGCAGCTTAGACCCAACCGGGGGGGAGCTGTTTTTT. It yields the protein CASSLDPTGGELFF. Drawing the rest from reference TRBV5-1 and TRBJ2-2, the complete variable domain is KAGVTQTPRYLIKTRGQQVTLSCSPISGHRSVSWYQQTPGQGLQFLFEYFSETQRNKGNFPGRFSGRQFSNSRSEMNVSTLELGDSALYLCASSLDPTGGELFFGEGSRLTVL.

This clonotype was observed at least ten times. The chain links TRBV6-4 to TRBJ2-3, with D perhaps matching TRBD2 (5 bases). CDR1 and CDR2 (germline): MRHNA, SNTAGT. There are 15 residues in the CDR3. Trimming removed 9 bases at V and 6 bases at J, with 22 bases between. CDR3 in amino acids: CASLLSAGRGDTQYF. In DNA, the CDR3 is TGTGCCAGTCTACTATCGGCCGGGCGCGGGGATACGCAGTATTTT.

CDR3 coding DNA: TGTGCCAGCTCACTTAGGTCGCTAGGCTACACCTTC. Amino acids: CASSLRSLGYTF. The chain combines TRBV18 with TRBJ1-2; no firm D call. V lost 4 bases and J 8 bases, leaving 11 bases between the germline ends. The CDR3 spans 12 residues. The V gene's germline CDR1 is KGHSH and CDR2 LQKENI. Complete variable domain (other parts from reference TRBV18 and TRBJ1-2): NAGVMQNPRHLVRRRGQEARLRCSPMKGHSHVYWYRQLPEEGLKFMVYLQKENIIDESGMPKERFSAEFPKEGPSILRIQQVVRGDSAAYFCASSLRSLGYTFGSGTRLTVV.

This clonotype turned up a few times. With a much larger clone just one base away, this may be a read error. This chain joins TRBV20-1 and TRBJ1-1, with D possibly being TRBD1 (5 bases). CDR1 is DFQATT, CDR2 SNEGSKA, per germline (reference sequence). This CDR3 region has 15 residues. Here the CDR3 reads CSANDVKRGDTEAFF. CDR3 DNA: TGCAGCGCTAACGACGTAAAACGAGGGGACACTGAAGCTTTCTTT.

This sequence joins TRBV6-2 or TRBV6-3 and TRBJ2-3, with D perhaps TRBD2 (5 bases). Germline CDR1 and CDR2: MNHEY and SVGEGT. CDR3 length: 17 residues. V dropped 5 bases and J dropped 0 bases, with 18 bases sitting between them. CDR3 in amino acids: CASSRPTNGISTDTQYF. CDR3 coding DNA: TGTGCCAGCAGTCGTCCAACTAACGGGATAAGCACAGATACGCAGTATTTT.